This T cell receptor beta chain was obtained from a study of shared clonotypes between healthy human individuals. The V gene lost 5 bases and the J gene lost 5 bases, with 13 bases spanning the gap. CDR3 length: 14 residues. Germline V gives CDR1 LNHDA, CDR2 SQIVND (reference sequence). Each PCR replicate from the sorted subsets contained 150 to 200 ng DNA, which is 25,000 to 30,000 T cell genomes. The method was immunoSEQ multiplex PCR; TCRdb's version includes in-frame clones alone and lacks a portion of them. This sample has roughly 1 million clones; about 75% occur once, and the top ten carry around 1.4%.

This receptor was obtained from a man aged 18 to 35 in good health. The rearrangement links TRBV19 to TRBJ1-5, with D possibly being TRBD1 (5 bases). Sequencing used memory CD4+ T cells sorted from blood. The subset denotes: CD45RA-negative fraction. For the CDR3, the DNA is TGTGCCAGTAGTCGCGAGACAGCGGATCAGCCCCAGCATTTT. It is translated as CASSRETADQPQHF.